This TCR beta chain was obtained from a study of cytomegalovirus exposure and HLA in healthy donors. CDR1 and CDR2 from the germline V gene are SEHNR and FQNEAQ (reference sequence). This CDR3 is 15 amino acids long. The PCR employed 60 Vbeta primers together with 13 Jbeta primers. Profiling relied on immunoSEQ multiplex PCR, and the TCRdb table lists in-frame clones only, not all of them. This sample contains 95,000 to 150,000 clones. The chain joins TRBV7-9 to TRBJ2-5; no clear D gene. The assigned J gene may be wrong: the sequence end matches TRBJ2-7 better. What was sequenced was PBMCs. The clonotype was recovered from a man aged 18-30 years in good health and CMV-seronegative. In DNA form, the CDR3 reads TGTGCCAGCAGCTACCCCCAAAGTCCTACCTACGAGCAGTACTTC. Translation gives CASSYPQSPTYEQYF.